These 12 T cell receptor beta chains came from one sample sequenced in a study of T-cell memory formation after mild COVID-19. TCRdb analysed the 5' RACE reads with MiXCR anew, one entry per CDR3 protein. Seen here are approximately 210,000 distinct CDR3 sequences, around 25% observed once, and the top ten hold approximately 10%. The material sequenced was PBMCs or a T cell subset sorted from them (not recorded which). The receptors come from an adult woman who had mild COVID-19 (a few samples of this study predate the infection). Cell type and time point are not known.

This clonotype was counted only a few times. The rearrangement links TRBV5-1 to TRBJ1-2, with D perhaps TRBD1 (5 bases). The CDR3 contains 14 residues. The germline gives CDR1 SGHRS, CDR2 YFSETQ. V shed 0 bases and J shed 8 bases, with 14 bases lying between them. The DNA of the CDR3 is TGCGCCAGCAGCTTGGTAGCAGGGTGGGGCGGCTACACCTTC. Translated: CASSLVAGWGGYTF.

The chain joins TRBV7-9 to TRBJ2-2; 13 positions agree with TRBD2. J lost 4 bases, V lost 5 bases, and 7 bases had no gene match. From germline, CDR1 is SEHNR and CDR2 FQNEAQ (reference sequence). The CDR3 totals 17 residues. The CDR3 spells CASSPGLAGLRTGELFF. CDR3 nucleotide sequence: TGTGCCAGCAGCCCGGGACTAGCGGGACTTCGCACCGGGGAGCTGTTTTTT.

V is TRBV20-1 and J is TRBJ2-1, with 9 nucleotides matching TRBD2. The ends lost 1 base at V and 6 bases at J; junction bases unmatched: 7. The CDR3 sequence is 15 residues long. Germline values: CDR1 DFQATT, CDR2 SNEGSKA (reference sequence). This CDR3 reads CSARATPGLANEQFF. In DNA, the CDR3 is TGCAGTGCTAGAGCCACCCCGGGACTAGCCAATGAGCAGTTCTTC.

This clonotype was observed a single time. This rearrangement joins TRBV20-1 to TRBJ2-7, with 12 bases matching TRBD2. Trimming took 6 bases from V and 6 from J; bases not matched to a gene: 3. The CDR3 is made up of 12 amino acids. From germline, CDR1 is DFQATT and CDR2 SNEGSKA (reference sequence). CDR3 loop: CSARLAGVEQYF. CDR3 DNA sequence: TGCAGTGCCCGACTAGCGGGAGTCGAGCAGTACTTC.

V usage is TRBV2 and J usage is TRBJ2-7; 8 nucleotides match TRBD2. CDR3 length: 14 amino acids. Losses at the gene ends were 5 bases for V and 5 bases for J; bases not matched to a gene: 8. In germline, CDR1 is SNHLY, CDR2 FYNNEI. The CDR3, as DNA: TGTGCCAGCAGTTTGTGGACTAGCTGGGACGAGCAGTACTTC. It codes for CASSLWTSWDEQYF.

CDR3 DNA: TGCAGTGCTAGCCCCGGGGGGCTTGAGGAGACCCAGTACTTC. It encodes CSASPGGLEETQYF. This chain uses TRBV20-1 with TRBJ2-5; a weak D match, TRBD2 (7 bases). Germline V gene data show CDR1 as DFQATT and CDR2 as SNEGSKA (reference sequence). The CDR3 contains 14 residues. Trimming took off 3 bases at V and 5 bases at J, with 16 bases between the two ends.

The genes are TRBV7-9 and TRBJ1-5; possibly TRBD1 for D (5 bases). In germline, CDR1 is SEHNR, CDR2 FQNEAQ (reference sequence). The CDR3 totals 15 residues. Trimming cost V 1 base and J 7 bases, with 14 bases left between them. CDR3 sequence reads: CASSLGSGQRQPQHF. CDR3 nucleotide sequence: TGTGCCAGCAGCTTAGGGTCAGGGCAGAGGCAGCCCCAGCATTTT.

This clonotype has more than one count but fewer than ten. This chain joins TRBV25-1 and TRBJ2-7; the match to TRBD1 covers 9 bases. V dropped 6 bases and J dropped 0; count of bases not matched to a gene: 6. The CDR3 extends over 15 amino acids. Looked up from germline, CDR1 is MGHDK and CDR2 is SYGVNS. The CDR3 DNA follows: TGTGCCAGCAGCGCCGGACAGGGGCCCTCCTACGAGCAGTACTTC. This encodes CASSAGQGPSYEQYF.

This clonotype appeared once. The V gene is TRBV20-1, the J gene TRBJ1-1; TRBD1 matches 7 bases. Germline values: CDR1 DFQATT, CDR2 SNEGSKA (reference sequence). V was clipped by 1 base and J by 4 bases; unmatched bases: 3. There are 13 residues in the CDR3. The CDR3 sequence: CSARVDRATEAFF. CDR3 DNA sequence: TGCAGTGCTAGAGTTGACAGGGCCACTGAAGCTTTCTTT.

The chain has TRBV4-3 and TRBJ2-1; 9 nucleotides agree with TRBD2. V lost 0 bases to trimming and J lost 5 bases; unmatched junction nucleotides: 14. This CDR3 comprises 19 residues. Germline assignment: CDR1 LGHNA and CDR2 YSLEER. The CDR3 protein is CASSQEIFAAGGPNNEQFF. In DNA form, the CDR3 reads TGCGCCAGCAGCCAAGAAATTTTTGCGGCGGGAGGGCCGAACAATGAGCAGTTCTTC.

The chain uses TRBV20-1 and TRBJ2-7; TRBD1 agrees at 8 bases. Germline lookup yields CDR1 DFQATT and CDR2 SNEGSKA (reference sequence). V lost 3 bases to trimming and J lost 3 bases; unmatched junction nucleotides: 7. The CDR3 loop spans 14 amino acids. The CDR3: CSASSPTGGYEQYF. CDR3 bases: TGCAGTGCTAGTTCCCCTACAGGGGGCTACGAGCAGTACTTC.

V usage is TRBV15 and J usage is TRBJ1-4, with D uncertain. CDR1 and CDR2 from the germline V gene are LNHNV and YYDKDF (reference sequence). This CDR3 has 11 amino acids. V lost 4 bases and J 8 bases, leaving 5 bases between the germline ends. The CDR3 spells CATSKREKLFF. The CDR3 nucleotides read TGTGCCACCAGCAAGAGGGAAAAACTGTTTTTT.